This T cell receptor (beta chain) emerged from a study of T cell changes during pregnancy in multiple sclerosis. Here immunoSEQ multiplex PCR was the method, and the copy in TCRdb shows in-frame clones only, minus some. The sample lists fewer than 55,000 clones, over 90% occurring once. Germline V gives CDR1 SGHTA, CDR2 FQGTGA. The CDR3 extends over 16 amino acids. The V segment lost 4 bases and the J segment 6 bases; nucleotides outside the gene matches: 6. The source is a female donor with multiple sclerosis, enrolled in a pregnancy study. This rearrangement joins TRBV7-3 to TRBJ2-3, with 14 positions matching TRBD2. This sample comprised peripheral blood, obtained after pregnancy. This CDR3 reads CASSSTSGGARDTQYF. As DNA, the CDR3 is TGTGCCAGCAGCTCGACTAGCGGGGGGGCAAGGGATACGCAGTATTTT.